The clone carrying this TCR beta chain was detected a few times. Its specificity is unknown. The germline V gene has CDR1 MDHEN and CDR2 SYDVKM. V trimming: 6 bases; J trimming: 3 bases; junction bases outside the gene matches: 5. CDR3 size: 14 residues. cDNA synthesis used the whole RNA isolate, giving expressed TCRB sequences. This table comes from immunoSEQ multiplex PCR, and its TCRdb copy is limited to in-frame clones, with some not included. This sample has 150,000 to 200,000 clones; roughly 10% occur once, and the top ten carry around 0.64%. The sample comes from a study of beta chain features in type 1 diabetes. Across the whole study: Patients and healthy donors were similar in age, gender and cell yields. Study-wide findings and caveats: Among patients with Type 1 diabetes, TCRB CDR3s were moderately but significantly shorter in every one of the four CD4+ subsets. Patients and controls would be equally affected if PCR favored shorter templates.

A sort by CD45RO/CCR7/CD25/CD127/CD95/CD27 yielded CD4+ naive, central memory, regulatory and stem cell-like memory cells. The clonotype originates from a woman aged 25 to 45 with type 1 diabetes. The chain joins TRBV28 to TRBJ1-5; 7 bases align to TRBD1. Sequencing used central memory CD4+ T cells from blood. CDR3 in amino acids: CASSSGQHNQPQHF. The CDR3 region has the DNA TGTGCCAGCAGCTCGGGACAGCACAATCAGCCCCAGCATTTT.